This entry lists 21 T cell receptor beta chains sequenced from one sample in a study of shared clonotypes between healthy human individuals. Repertoires were generated with immunoSEQ multiplex PCR, while TCRdb's copy carries only in-frame clones and drops some. Among 2 million to 2.5 million clones, less than 95% were seen once, and the ten largest hold 0.37%. The sample consisted of naive CD4+ T cells from PBMCs. Subset given: CD45RA+ positively selected. The receptors derive from a man aged 18 to 35 in good health. Some clones in this sample may be carry-over from other donors' samples.

This chain connects TRBV19 to TRBJ2-1; 11 bases align to TRBD1. V lost 6 bases to trimming and J lost 5 bases; unmatched junction nucleotides: 9. This CDR3 is 16 amino acids long. Germline V lookup: CDR1 LNHDA, CDR2 SQIVND (reference sequence). The CDR3 is CASRDRGLLPNNEQFF. DNA of the CDR3: TGTGCCAGTAGGGACAGGGGGCTGCTACCCAACAATGAGCAGTTCTTC.

The chain combines TRBV5-1 with TRBJ2-3; D ambiguous. Per the germline V gene, CDR1 is SGHRS and CDR2 is YFSETQ. V lost 0 bases, J lost 0 bases, and 8 bases lay in between. The CDR3 is 15 residues long. The CDR3 is CASSLEPASTDTQYF. The CDR3 bases are TGCGCCAGCAGCTTGGAGCCAGCTAGCACAGATACGCAGTATTTT.

The chain has TRBV27 and TRBJ2-2; D not certain. The CDR3 sequence is 12 residues long. Trimming left V 8 bases short and J 5 bases short, with 9 bases between. CDR1 is MNHEY, CDR2 SMNVEV, per germline (reference sequence). CDR3 region: CASRSFTGELFF. DNA for the CDR3: TGTGCCAGCCGTTCTTTTACCGGGGAGCTGTTTTTT.

This clone was detected once. The CDR3 bases are TGTGCCAGCAGCTTCCTTAGGGTTGAGCAGTTCTTC. This translates into CASSFLRVEQFF. The V call is TRBV7-2, the J call TRBJ2-1; D unclear. Germline CDR1 reads SGHTA; CDR2 reads FQGNSA. Trimming took off 3 bases at V and 9 bases at J, with 9 bases between the two ends. This CDR3 has 12 residues. Full variable domain (remainder filled in from reference TRBV7-2 and TRBJ2-1): GAGVSQSPSNKVTEKGKDVELRCDPISGHTALYWYRQSLGQGLEFLIYFQGNSAPDKSGLPSDRFSAERTGGSVSTLTIQRTQQEDSAVYLCASSFLRVEQFFGPGTRLTVL.

This clone occurred a few times. The chain couples TRBV30 to TRBJ1-4; D may be TRBD1 (5 bases). The germline gives CDR1 GTSNPN, CDR2 SVGIG (reference sequence). The CDR3 covers 14 residues. The germline V and J ends were trimmed by 2 bases and 5 bases, with 12 bases remaining between them. The CDR3 DNA follows: TGTGCCTGGAGTATGAGGGGAGGGAATGAAAAACTGTTTTTT. This sequence encodes CAWSMRGGNEKLFF.

The J gene is TRBJ1-5, the V gene TRBV28; 8 bases are a match to TRBD1. V lost 6 bases and J lost 3; bases outside the gene matches: 7. The germline V gene encodes CDR1 MDHEN and CDR2 SYDVKM. The CDR3 contains 15 residues. This chain's CDR3 is CASSRDRGPNQPQHF. The CDR3 coding sequence is TGTGCCAGCAGCCGAGACAGGGGTCCCAATCAGCCCCAGCATTTT.

The genes are TRBV5-1 and TRBJ2-3, with 9 nucleotides matching TRBD2. This CDR3 comprises 15 residues. Germline values: CDR1 SGHRS, CDR2 YFSETQ. With 4 bases clipped from V and 6 bases from J, the junction kept 9 bases outside the gene matches. The CDR3 coding sequence is TGCGCCAGCAGCCTAATAGCGGGGGCCGTGGATACGCAGTATTTT. This encodes CASSLIAGAVDTQYF.

CDR3: CASSLTSGGYQETQYF. CDR3 in DNA: TGTGCCAGCAGCTTGACTAGCGGAGGGTACCAAGAGACCCAGTACTTC. The chain combines TRBV11-2 with TRBJ2-5; 9 bases align to TRBD2. The CDR3 loop spans 16 amino acids. Germline assignment: CDR1 SGHAT and CDR2 FQNNGV. J lost 0 bases, V lost 3 bases, and 5 bases had no gene match.

In the case of this clone: Other DNA sequences of this sample code for an identical CDR3. CDR3 in DNA: TGTGCCAGCAGCTCTCAGGGTAGCTCCTACAATGAGCAGTTCTTC. This translates into CASSSQGSSYNEQFF. V gene TRBV5-5 combines with J gene TRBJ2-1; maybe TRBD1 (5 bases). Germline V gene sequence: CDR1 SGHKS, CDR2 YYEKEE (reference sequence). V lost 3 bases, J lost 0 bases, and 10 bases lay in between. The CDR3 length is 15 residues.

The chain carries TRBV5-1 and TRBJ2-3; D is perhaps TRBD2 (5 bases). From germline, CDR1 is SGHRS and CDR2 YFSETQ. The CDR3 loop spans 16 amino acids. Deletions cut 2 bases from V and 6 bases from J, with 19 bases between. CDR3 bases: TGCGCCAGCAGCTTCGGTCATCGGGGTGGTGGGGATACGCAGTATTTT. Its translation: CASSFGHRGGGDTQYF.

The V gene is TRBV10-3, the J gene TRBJ2-1; 15 bases are a match to TRBD2. With V trimmed by 6 bases and J by 0 bases, 6 bases remained unmatched. The CDR3 loop spans 18 amino acids. CDR1 and CDR2 (germline): ENHRY, SYGVKD. The CDR3 bases are TGTGCCATCAGCTTGGGACTAGCGGGAGGCATCTCCTACAATGAGCAGTTCTTC. Amino acids: CAISLGLAGGISYNEQFF.

The V gene is TRBV29-1, the J gene TRBJ1-5, with a weak D call TRBD1 (6 bases). This CDR3 spans 18 amino acids. Trimming left V 1 base short and J 4 bases short, with 23 bases between. The germline V gene encodes CDR1 SQVTM and CDR2 ANQGSEA. The CDR3 loop reads CSVEGGATGMKGNQPQHF. Here the CDR3 DNA reads TGCAGCGTTGAAGGAGGGGCAACAGGGATGAAGGGGAATCAGCCCCAGCATTTT. The full variable domain, in which reference TRBV29-1 and TRBJ1-5 provide the parts outside the CDR3, is SAVISQKPSRDICQRGTSLTIQCQVDSQVTMMFWYRQQPGQSLTLIATANQGSEATYESGFVIDKFPISRPNLTFSTLTVSNMSPEDSSIYLCSVEGGATGMKGNQPQHFGDGTRLSIL.

The chain recombines TRBV29-1 with TRBJ1-1; D possibly corresponds to TRBD1 (5 bases). CDR3 size: 13 residues. Germline V gene lookup returns CDR1 SQVTM and CDR2 ANQGSEA. V was cut by 3 bases and J by 3 bases, with 11 bases left in between. The CDR3 reads CSVEGRVHTEAFF. The CDR3 DNA is TGCAGCGTTGAGGGGCGGGTCCACACTGAAGCTTTCTTT.

This chain joins TRBV19 and TRBJ1-4; TRBD1 is a possible D gene (6 bases). Trimming shortened V by 5 bases and J by 0 bases, and 13 bases separated the two germline ends. CDR1 and CDR2 (germline): LNHDA, SQIVND (reference sequence). This CDR3 spans 16 amino acids. The CDR3 DNA follows: TGTGCCAGTAGTCGCGGACAGAGAGCAACTAATGAAAAACTGTTTTTT. Residues: CASSRGQRATNEKLFF.

The chain uses TRBV30 and TRBJ1-4; TRBD1 aligns across 7 bases. From germline, CDR1 is GTSNPN and CDR2 SVGIG (reference sequence). Unmatched junction bases numbered 7, after V lost 2 bases and J lost 4 bases. The CDR3 contains 15 residues. CDR3 in amino acids: CAWSPQTGINEKLFF. The CDR3 nucleotides are TGTGCCTGGAGTCCTCAGACAGGGATTAATGAAAAACTGTTTTTT.

This chain links TRBV7-9 with TRBJ2-7, with D uncertain. The CDR3 consists of 12 residues. From germline, CDR1 is SEHNR and CDR2 FQNEAQ (reference sequence). The V gene lost 1 base and the J gene lost 2 bases, with 3 bases spanning the gap. DNA for the CDR3: TGTGCCAGCAGCTTAGATGCCTACGAGCAGTACTTC. Translating it yields CASSLDAYEQYF.

On this clone itself: Other DNA sequences of this sample code for an identical CDR3. This chain connects TRBV11-3 to TRBJ2-1; 9 nucleotides match TRBD1. V was clipped by 5 bases and J by 1 base; unmatched bases: 3. The CDR3 sequence is 15 residues long. The germline V gene encodes CDR1 SGHNT and CDR2 YENEEA. CDR3 sequence (DNA): TGTGCCAGCAGCCCGGGACAGGGTTCCTACAATGAGCAGTTCTTC. As protein: CASSPGQGSYNEQFF.

The rearrangement joins TRBV28 to TRBJ2-2, with 9 bases fitting TRBD1. Germline V gives CDR1 MDHEN, CDR2 SYDVKM. The length of the CDR3 is 15 residues. Trimming removed 7 bases from V and 2 bases from J; junction bases left unmatched: 5. The CDR3 loop reads CASTGGQGNTGELFF. CDR3 nucleotide sequence: TGTGCCAGCACAGGGGGACAGGGTAACACCGGGGAGCTGTTTTTT.

V gene TRBV5-1 combines with J gene TRBJ1-1; TRBD1 aligns across 7 bases. V lost 3 bases and J lost 8; bases outside the gene matches: 7. The germline V gene has CDR1 SGHRS and CDR2 YFSETQ. The CDR3 is 13 amino acids. The CDR3 region is CASSYGQVGEAFF. The CDR3 DNA reads TGCGCCAGCAGCTACGGACAGGTGGGGGAAGCTTTCTTT.

This sequence joins TRBV19 and TRBJ2-5; weak D call: TRBD2 (7 bases). Germline V gives CDR1 LNHDA, CDR2 SQIVND (reference sequence). The ends were cut back, 0 bases at V and 7 bases at J, with 18 bases in the middle. The CDR3 has 16 residues. The CDR3 protein is CASSIESRGGVGTQYF. As DNA, the CDR3 is TGTGCCAGTAGTATAGAGTCGAGGGGGGGTGTCGGGACCCAGTACTTC. The full variable domain, completed using reference TRBV19 and TRBJ2-5, is DGGITQSPKYLFRKEGQNVTLSCEQNLNHDAMYWYRQDPGQGLRLIYYSQIVNDFQKGDIAEGYSVSREKKESFPLTVTSAQKNPTAFYLCASSIESRGGVGTQYFGPGTRLLVL.

CDR3 sequence: CASTDTDRNQPQHF. The CDR3 DNA reads as TGTGCCAGCACCGATACCGACCGCAATCAGCCCCAGCATTTT. V is TRBV6-1 and J is TRBJ1-5, with D unresolved. CDR1 and CDR2 (germline): MNHNS, SASEGT. The CDR3 is 14 residues long. Trimming stripped 7 bases from V and 2 bases from J, with 12 bases between.